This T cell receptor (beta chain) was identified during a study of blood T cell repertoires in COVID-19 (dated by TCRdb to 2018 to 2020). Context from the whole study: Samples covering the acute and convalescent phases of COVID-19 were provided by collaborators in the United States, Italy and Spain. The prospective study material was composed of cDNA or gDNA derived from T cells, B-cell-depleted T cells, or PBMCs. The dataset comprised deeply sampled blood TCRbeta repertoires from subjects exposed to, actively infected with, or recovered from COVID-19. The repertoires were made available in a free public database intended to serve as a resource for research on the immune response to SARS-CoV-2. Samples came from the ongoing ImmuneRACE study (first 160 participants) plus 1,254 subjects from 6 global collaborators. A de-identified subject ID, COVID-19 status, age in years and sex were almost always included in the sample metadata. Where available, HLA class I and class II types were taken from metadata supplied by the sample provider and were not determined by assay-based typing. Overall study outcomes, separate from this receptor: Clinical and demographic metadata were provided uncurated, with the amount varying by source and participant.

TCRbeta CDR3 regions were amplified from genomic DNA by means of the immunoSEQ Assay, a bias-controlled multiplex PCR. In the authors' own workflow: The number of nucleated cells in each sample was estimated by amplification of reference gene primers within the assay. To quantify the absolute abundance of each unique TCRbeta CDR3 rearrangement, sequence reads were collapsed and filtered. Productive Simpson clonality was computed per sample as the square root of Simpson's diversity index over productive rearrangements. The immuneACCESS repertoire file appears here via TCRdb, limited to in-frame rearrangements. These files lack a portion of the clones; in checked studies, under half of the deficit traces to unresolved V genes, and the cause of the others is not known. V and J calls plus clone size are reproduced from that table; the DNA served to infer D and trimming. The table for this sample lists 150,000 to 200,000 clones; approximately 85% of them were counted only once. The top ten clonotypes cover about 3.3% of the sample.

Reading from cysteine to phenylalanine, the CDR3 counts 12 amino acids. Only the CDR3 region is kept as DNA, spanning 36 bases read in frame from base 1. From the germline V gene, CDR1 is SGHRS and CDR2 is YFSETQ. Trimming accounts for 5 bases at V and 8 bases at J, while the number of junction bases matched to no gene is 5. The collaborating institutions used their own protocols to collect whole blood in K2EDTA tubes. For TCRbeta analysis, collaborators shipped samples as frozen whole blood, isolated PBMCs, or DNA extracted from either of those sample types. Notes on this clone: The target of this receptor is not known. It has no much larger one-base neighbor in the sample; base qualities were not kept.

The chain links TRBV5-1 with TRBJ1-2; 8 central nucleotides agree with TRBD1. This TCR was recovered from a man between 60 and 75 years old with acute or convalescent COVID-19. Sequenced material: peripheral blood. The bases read TGCGCCAGCAGTGGACAGGGCATCGGCTACACCTTC. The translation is CASSGQGIGYTF.